Reported below is one TCR beta chain. The record originates from a study of blood T cell repertoires in COVID-19. Study information: The analysed material was cDNA or gDNA that came from T cells, B-cell-depleted T cells, or PBMCs.

The method was immunoSEQ multiplex PCR; TCRdb's version includes in-frame clones alone and lacks a portion of them. The top ten clones hold roughly 6.6% of a sample with fewer than 110,000 clones, roughly 88% of them seen once. V was cut by 8 bases and J by 3 bases, with 9 bases left in between. The CDR3 sequence is 12 residues long. CDR1 is MNHEY and CDR2 is SVGAGI in the germline V gene. The receptor comes from a man aged 45-65 years with active or convalescent COVID-19. The source material was peripheral blood. V gene TRBV6-5 combines with J gene TRBJ2-3; a possible D gene is TRBD1 (5 bases). CDR3 sequence: CASQQGTDTQYF. The CDR3 DNA sequence: TGTGCCAGCCAGCAGGGAACAGATACGCAGTATTTT.